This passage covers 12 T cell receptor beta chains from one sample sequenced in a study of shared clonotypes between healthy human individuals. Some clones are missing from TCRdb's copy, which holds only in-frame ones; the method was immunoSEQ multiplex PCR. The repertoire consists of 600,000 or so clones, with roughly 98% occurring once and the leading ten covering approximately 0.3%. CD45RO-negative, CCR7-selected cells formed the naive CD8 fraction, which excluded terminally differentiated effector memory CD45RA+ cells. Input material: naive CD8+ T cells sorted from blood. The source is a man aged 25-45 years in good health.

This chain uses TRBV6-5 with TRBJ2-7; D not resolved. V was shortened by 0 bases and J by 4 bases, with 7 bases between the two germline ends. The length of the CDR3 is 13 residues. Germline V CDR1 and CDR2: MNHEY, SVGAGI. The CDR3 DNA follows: TGTGCCAGCAGTTACTCGAACAAATACGAGCAGTACTTC. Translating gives CASSYSNKYEQYF.

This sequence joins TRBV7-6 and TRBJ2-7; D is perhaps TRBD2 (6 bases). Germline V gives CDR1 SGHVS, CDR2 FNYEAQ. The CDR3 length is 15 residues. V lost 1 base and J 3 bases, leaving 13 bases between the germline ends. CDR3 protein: CASSLGGAGNYEQYF. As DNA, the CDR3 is TGTGCCAGCAGCTTAGGCGGGGCAGGGAACTACGAGCAGTACTTC.

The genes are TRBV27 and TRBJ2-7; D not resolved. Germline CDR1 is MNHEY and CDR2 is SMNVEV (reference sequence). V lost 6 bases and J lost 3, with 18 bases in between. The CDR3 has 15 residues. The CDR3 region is CASSQYPNPGYEQYF. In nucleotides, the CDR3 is TGTGCCAGCAGCCAGTACCCTAACCCAGGCTACGAGCAGTACTTC.

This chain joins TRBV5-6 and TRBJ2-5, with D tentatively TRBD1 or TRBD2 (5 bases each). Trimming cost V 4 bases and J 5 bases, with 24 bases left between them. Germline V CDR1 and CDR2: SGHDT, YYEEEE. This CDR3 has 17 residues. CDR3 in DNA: TGTGCCAGCAGCGTTGGAAGGGGACGCTTACTTGAGGAGACCCAGTACTTC. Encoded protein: CASSVGRGRLLEETQYF.

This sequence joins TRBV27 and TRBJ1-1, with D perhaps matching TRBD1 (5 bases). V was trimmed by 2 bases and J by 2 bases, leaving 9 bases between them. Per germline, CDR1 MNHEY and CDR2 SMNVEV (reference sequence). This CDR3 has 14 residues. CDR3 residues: CASSLGGTNTEAFF. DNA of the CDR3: TGTGCCAGCAGTTTAGGGGGGACTAACACTGAAGCTTTCTTT.

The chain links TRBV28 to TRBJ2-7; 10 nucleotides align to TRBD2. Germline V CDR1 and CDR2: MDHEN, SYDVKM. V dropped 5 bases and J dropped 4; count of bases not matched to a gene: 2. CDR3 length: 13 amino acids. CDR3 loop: CASSRTSGYEQYF. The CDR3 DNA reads TGTGCCAGCAGTCGGACTAGCGGTTACGAGCAGTACTTC.

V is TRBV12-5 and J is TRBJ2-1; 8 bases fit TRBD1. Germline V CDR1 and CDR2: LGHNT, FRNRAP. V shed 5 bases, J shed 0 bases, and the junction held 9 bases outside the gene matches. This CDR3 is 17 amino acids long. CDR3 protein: CASGIPGQEPSYNEQFF. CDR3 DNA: TGTGCTAGTGGTATCCCGGGACAGGAACCCTCCTACAATGAGCAGTTCTTC.

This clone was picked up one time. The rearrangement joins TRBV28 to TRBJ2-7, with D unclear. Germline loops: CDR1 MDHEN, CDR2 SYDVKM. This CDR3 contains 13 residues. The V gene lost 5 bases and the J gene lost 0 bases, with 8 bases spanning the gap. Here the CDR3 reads CASSTQDSYEQYF. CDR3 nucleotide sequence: TGTGCCAGCAGTACGCAGGACTCCTACGAGCAGTACTTC.

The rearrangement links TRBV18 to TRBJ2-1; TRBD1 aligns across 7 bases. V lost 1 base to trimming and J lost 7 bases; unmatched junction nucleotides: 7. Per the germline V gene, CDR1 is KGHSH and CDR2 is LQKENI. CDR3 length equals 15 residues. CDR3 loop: CASSPLRGQLNEQFF. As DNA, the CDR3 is TGTGCCAGCTCACCACTTAGGGGGCAGTTGAATGAGCAGTTCTTC.

CDR3 in DNA: TGTGCCAGCAGCTTGGACCATCCGGGACAGGGAAACACTGAAGCTTTCTTT. Translation: CASSLDHPGQGNTEAFF. The chain links TRBV5-6 to TRBJ1-1; 9 bases are shared with TRBD1. The V gene end was trimmed by 0 bases and the J gene end by 2 bases; junction bases not matched to a gene: 8. The CDR3 is 17 residues long. The germline CDR1 and CDR2 sequences are SGHDT and YYEEEE.

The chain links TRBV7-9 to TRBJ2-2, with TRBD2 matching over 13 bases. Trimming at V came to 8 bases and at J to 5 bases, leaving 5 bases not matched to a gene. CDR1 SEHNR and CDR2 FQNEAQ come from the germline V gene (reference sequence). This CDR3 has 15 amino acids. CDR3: CASGGLAGETGELFF. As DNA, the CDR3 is TGTGCCAGCGGCGGACTAGCGGGAGAAACCGGGGAGCTGTTTTTT.

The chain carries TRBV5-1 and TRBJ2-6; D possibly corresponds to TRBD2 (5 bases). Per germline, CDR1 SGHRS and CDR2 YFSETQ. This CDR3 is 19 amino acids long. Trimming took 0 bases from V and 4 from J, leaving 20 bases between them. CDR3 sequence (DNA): TGCGCCAGCAGCTTGGGTGCCCGGGGTCTCTCTCCAGGGGCCAACGTCCTGACTTTC. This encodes CASSLGARGLSPGANVLTF.